The entry that follows covers one T cell receptor (beta chain) sequence. CDR3 size: 15 residues. Germline V gene sequence: CDR1 SEHNR, CDR2 FQNEAQ (reference sequence). Losses at the gene ends were 10 bases for V and 0 bases for J; bases not matched to a gene: 10. These data are taken from a study of blood T cells in healthy people across ages. Combining a sample-barcoded 5' primer with a J-beta primer mix, a second PCR ran for about 7 to 12 cycles. TCRdb reprocessed the 5' RACE reads via MiXCR and lists one record per CDR3 protein. The data contain about 1.6 million distinct CDR3 sequences, about 31% of them singletons.

V is TRBV7-9 and J is TRBJ2-3, with 7 positions matching TRBD2. This clonotype was sampled from a woman aged 25 to 39 in good health. Sample: blood. The CDR3 protein is CATILGGESTDTQYF. CDR3 nucleotides: TGTGCCACCATCTTGGGGGGGGAGAGCACAGATACGCAGTATTTT.